This T cell receptor (beta chain) comes out of a study of neurological immune-mediated disorders (dated by TCRdb to between 2018 and 2021). Context from the whole study: Among the 34 multiple sclerosis patients, relapsing-remitting MS accounted for approximately 30 and secondary progressive MS accounted for 3. Peripheral blood TCR-beta repertoires from HTLV-I-associated myelopathy (HAM/TSP) patients, multiple sclerosis patients and healthy controls were compared by UMI-based sequencing. Longitudinal samples, technical triplicates and paired sorted CD4+ and CD8+ T-cell subsets, alongside PBMC samples, were included among the 90 to 130 TCR-beta libraries. The cohort comprised some 71 subjects: around 15 HAM/TSP patients, some 34 multiple sclerosis patients and 20 or so healthy controls.

The CDR3 holds 10 amino acids from the cysteine to the phenylalanine. Only the CDR3 region is kept as DNA, spanning 30 bases read in frame from base 1. A distance of 7 bases separates the germline ends of V and J, which lose 3 bases and 11 bases respectively. As encoded in the germline V gene (reference sequence), CDR1 is SEHNR while CDR2 is FQNEAQ. For the sorted-subset TCR libraries, the starting material was roughly 1 million sorted CD4+ or CD8+ T cells. Multiple sclerosis patients were enrolled in a US clinical protocol under which disease progression was evaluated by magnetic resonance imaging. Peripheral blood was subjected to Ficoll-Hypaque density gradient centrifugation to isolate PBMCs, which were then cryopreserved in liquid nitrogen. Paired sorted CD4+ and CD8+ subsets came from healthy controls, HAM/TSP patients and MS patients. Summary of the overall study and its limitations: No clinical or MRI features were associated with the MS cluster, and the authors said that larger cohorts are needed. TCR clonal expansion was greatest in HAM/TSP patients and smallest in MS patients, who ranked below even healthy controls. No identical CDR3 amino acid sequences were found to be shared among expanded clones across subjects, suggesting that TCR-beta repertoires were private in all groups. In phylogenetic analysis, the repertoires of 18 of 34 MS patients grouped into a cluster of related CDR3 sequences, which suggests a possible signature at the repertoire level.

cDNA was synthesized by template-switch 5'RACE using a primer with a 10-nucleotide random unique molecular identifier that tagged each TCR transcript. Each sequencing run produced over 180 million TCR-beta sequences covering 15-18 subjects. The RNeasy kit was used to extract total RNA. Using the KAPA Real-time Library Amplification kit, TCR-beta VDJ regions were amplified with primers for the TCR constant region and the 5'RACE anchor. Sample indexes and Illumina adaptors were added in a first PCR, and a second PCR then increased library yield. The roughly 650 bp TCR product was size-selected on a 2% E-gel SizeSelection system after Ampure bead purification. Before pooling, library quality was checked on a Bioanalyzer, concentration was measured with Qubit, and libraries were quantified with the Kapa Library Quantification kit. An Illumina HiSeq 2500 was used to sequence the libraries paired-end at 2 x 150 bp. To increase sequence diversity, 25-30% phiX was spiked into each library pool. In the authors' own workflow: Quality-filtered reads were processed with the UMI-based MiGEC pipeline, and over 75% of raw TCR sequences were removed by the MiGEC pipeline during error correction. VDJ genes were aligned to IMGT germline references, and clonotypes were defined by unique CDR3 amino acid sequence plus V-J genes. Clonal expansion, Shannon diversity and CDR3 relatedness (CalcPairwiseDistances, ClusterSamples) were evaluated with VDJtools, and phylogenetic trees were built with CLCbio workbench. Using coefficient-of-variation modelling across technical triplicates, the study counted a clone as expanded if it had at least 8 unique UMIs. TCRdb reanalyzed the raw reads on its own, using fastp at Q25 for trimming and MiXCR for clone calling, and kept in-frame beta chains. Rows are combined by CDR3 protein, so each entry shows the most common genes and DNA. TCRdb assigned the V and J calls; the authors' analysis was not used. The sample table shows tens of thousands of distinct CDR3 sequences, and 3% to 4.5% are seen once. The ten largest clones take up about 2% of the sample.

This clonotype has ten or more counts. Its antigen is still unknown. The sample holds no much larger clone one base away, and base qualities are not on file. Sequencing input: CD4+ T cells from blood. This receptor was identified in a middle-aged woman with multiple sclerosis. The chain was built from TRBV7-9 and TRBJ1-2; the D segment cannot be called with confidence. The DNA is as follows: TGTGCCAGCAGCTTGGAGGGTTACACCTTC. Its translation reads: CASSLEGYTF. Reference TRBV7-9 and TRBJ1-2 genes cover what lies past the CDR3, so the full variable domain is DTGVSQNPRHKITKRGQNVTFRCDPISEHNRLYWYRQTLGQGPEFLTYFQNEAQLEKSRLLSDRFSAERPKGSFSTLEIQRTEQGDSAMYLCASSLEGYTFGSGTRLTVV.